This TCR beta chain is drawn from a study of PD-L1 blockade in urothelial cancer. Turning to the study itself: Per blood sample, T cells had a median of around 150,000.

V trimming: 0 bases; J trimming: 4 bases; junction bases outside the gene matches: 6. This CDR3 spans 17 amino acids. The germline gives CDR1 SGHRS, CDR2 YFSETQ. Sample time point: peripheral blood 6 weeks after treatment start. TCRdb's table, derived via immunoSEQ multiplex PCR, lists solely in-frame clones and lacks some. The sample lists 40,000 to 50,000 clones; 86% were seen once. Sample: PBMCs, taken around atezolizumab (anti-PD-L1) treatment. The V gene is TRBV5-1, the J gene TRBJ2-3; 12 bases agree with TRBD2. This TCR was sampled from a man aged 55-75 years with urothelial cancer. CDR3 sequence reads: CASSLALLAGGADTQYF. The CDR3 bases are TGCGCCAGCAGCTTGGCCCTACTAGCGGGGGGAGCAGATACGCAGTATTTT.